The 9 T cell receptor beta chains below come from one sample, sequenced in a study of blood T cell repertoires in COVID-19. Sequencing used immunoSEQ multiplex PCR; TCRdb keeps in-frame clones, though not all of them. Of 200,000 to 250,000 clones in the sample, about 80% were seen once. Sequencing was performed on peripheral blood. The receptors derive from a woman aged 45 to 65 with acute or convalescent COVID-19.

V is TRBV28 and J is TRBJ2-3; the D gene is possibly TRBD2 (5 bases). Between the trimmed V and J ends, which lost 5 bases and 2 bases, there was a span of 11 bases. Germline CDR1 is MDHEN and CDR2 is SYDVKM. The CDR3 is made up of 14 amino acids. Here the CDR3 reads CASSPPDYTDTQYF. The CDR3 DNA reads as TGTGCCAGCAGTCCACCAGACTACACAGATACGCAGTATTTT.

The CDR3 loop is CSASAPSGYYEQYF. The CDR3 nucleotides read TGCAGTGCTAGTGCGCCTAGCGGATACTACGAGCAGTACTTC. V is TRBV20-1 and J is TRBJ2-7; 7 bases agree with TRBD2. Trimming cost V 3 bases and J 3 bases; bases outside gene matches: 8. The CDR3 is made up of 14 amino acids. Germline values: CDR1 DFQATT, CDR2 SNEGSKA (reference sequence).

The J gene is TRBJ1-1, the V gene TRBV19; 9 bases align to TRBD1. V trimming: 7 bases; J trimming: 2 bases; junction bases outside the gene matches: 5. CDR1 and CDR2 (germline): LNHDA, SQIVND (reference sequence). There are 14 residues in the CDR3. The CDR3 region has the DNA TGTGCCAGTAAGGGACAGGGACTTAACACTGAAGCTTTCTTT. Encoded protein: CASKGQGLNTEAFF.

The CDR3 is CASGQFYGYTF. In nucleotides, the CDR3 is TGTGCCAGTGGACAGTTCTATGGCTACACCTTC. The chain joins TRBV28 to TRBJ1-2; tentatively, D is TRBD1 (6 bases). Between the trimmed V and J ends, which lost 9 bases and 4 bases, there was a span of 9 bases. Germline V CDR1 and CDR2: MDHEN, SYDVKM. This CDR3 is built from 11 residues.

V usage is TRBV4-1 and J usage is TRBJ2-3; no clear D. Trimming removed 1 base from V and 6 bases from J, with 14 bases in between. Per germline, CDR1 MGHRA and CDR2 YSYEKL. CDR3 length: 15 amino acids. In DNA form, the CDR3 reads TGCGCCAGCAGCCAAGTCAGAGCGCCTCCCGATACGCAGTATTTT. This codes for CASSQVRAPPDTQYF.

This clone came up once. The chain links TRBV5-4 to TRBJ1-3, with D unresolved. Per the germline V gene, CDR1 is SGHNT and CDR2 is YYREEE (reference sequence). The CDR3 has 14 amino acids. The V gene lost 0 bases and the J gene lost 3 bases, with 7 bases spanning the gap. For the CDR3, the DNA is TGTGCCAGCAGCTTGGATGGGAGTGGAAACACCATATATTTT. Its protein is CASSLDGSGNTIYF. Together with reference TRBV5-4 and TRBJ1-3, the CDR3 gives the full variable domain: ETGVTQSPTHLIKTRGQQVTLRCSSQSGHNTVSWYQQALGQGPQFIFQYYREEENGRGNFPPRFSGLQFPNYSSELNVNALELDDSALYLCASSLDGSGNTIYFGEGSWLTVV.

This clone appeared a few times. Other DNA sequences in the same sample also yield this CDR3. The rearrangement joins TRBV2 to TRBJ2-1; 8 bases align to TRBD1. Germline V CDR1 and CDR2: SNHLY, FYNNEI. V gave up 6 bases and J gave up 2 bases; unmatched junction bases: 0. This CDR3 has 13 residues. CDR3 loop: CASRDRAYNEQFF. For the CDR3, the DNA is TGTGCCAGCAGGGACAGGGCCTACAATGAGCAGTTCTTC.

Here the CDR3 DNA reads TGTGCCAGCAGCTCCTGGGGGGATGAGCAGTTCTTC. Translation gives CASSSWGDEQFF. This sequence joins TRBV7-8 and TRBJ2-1; weak D call: TRBD2 (6 bases). There are 12 residues in the CDR3. Germline-derived CDR1 and CDR2 are SGHVS and FQNEAQ. The germline V and J ends were trimmed by 4 bases and 8 bases, with 9 bases remaining between them.

This clone was observed once. The chain carries TRBV5-1 and TRBJ2-2; 7 nucleotides agree with TRBD1. CDR1 and CDR2 (germline): SGHRS, YFSETQ. This CDR3 has 16 amino acids. Losses at the gene ends were 0 bases for V and 0 bases for J; bases not matched to a gene: 2. The CDR3 DNA reads as TGCGCCAGCAGCTTGGTAAGGGGGCCGAACACCGGGGAGCTGTTTTTT. Translating gives CASSLVRGPNTGELFF.